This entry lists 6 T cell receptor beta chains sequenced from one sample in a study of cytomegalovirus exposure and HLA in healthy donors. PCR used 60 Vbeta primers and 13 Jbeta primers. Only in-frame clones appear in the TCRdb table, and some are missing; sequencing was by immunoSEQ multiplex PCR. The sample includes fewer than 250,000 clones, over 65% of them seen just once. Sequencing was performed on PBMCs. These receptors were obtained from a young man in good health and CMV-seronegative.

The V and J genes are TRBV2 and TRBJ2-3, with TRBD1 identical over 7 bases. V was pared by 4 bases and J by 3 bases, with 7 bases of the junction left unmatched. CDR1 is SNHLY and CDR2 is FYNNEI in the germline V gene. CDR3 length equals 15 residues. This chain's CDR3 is CASSVQGYGTDTQYF. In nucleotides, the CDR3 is TGTGCCAGCAGTGTACAGGGGTACGGAACAGATACGCAGTATTTT.

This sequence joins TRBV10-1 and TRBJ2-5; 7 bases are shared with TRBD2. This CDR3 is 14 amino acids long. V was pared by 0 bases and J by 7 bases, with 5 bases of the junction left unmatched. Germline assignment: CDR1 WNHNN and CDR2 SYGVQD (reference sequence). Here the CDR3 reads CASSESGGPATQYF. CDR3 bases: TGCGCCAGCAGTGAGTCGGGAGGGCCGGCGACCCAGTACTTC.

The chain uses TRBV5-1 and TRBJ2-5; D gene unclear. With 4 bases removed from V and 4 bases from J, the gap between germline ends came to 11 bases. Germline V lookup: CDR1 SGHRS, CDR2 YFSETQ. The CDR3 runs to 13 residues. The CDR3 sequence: CASSLPGAETQYF. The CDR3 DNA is TGCGCCAGCAGCCTTCCCGGAGCAGAGACCCAGTACTTC. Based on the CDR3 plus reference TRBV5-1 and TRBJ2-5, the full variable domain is KAGVTQTPRYLIKTRGQQVTLSCSPISGHRSVSWYQQTPGQGLQFLFEYFSETQRNKGNFPGRFSGRQFSNSRSEMNVSTLELGDSALYLCASSLPGAETQYFGPGTRLLVL.

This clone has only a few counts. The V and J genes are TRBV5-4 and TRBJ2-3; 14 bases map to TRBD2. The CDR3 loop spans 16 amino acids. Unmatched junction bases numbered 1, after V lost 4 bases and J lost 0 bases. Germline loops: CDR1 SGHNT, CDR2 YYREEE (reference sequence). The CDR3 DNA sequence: TGTGCCAGCAGCAGGACTAGCGGGAGGAGCACAGATACGCAGTATTTT. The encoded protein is CASSRTSGRSTDTQYF.

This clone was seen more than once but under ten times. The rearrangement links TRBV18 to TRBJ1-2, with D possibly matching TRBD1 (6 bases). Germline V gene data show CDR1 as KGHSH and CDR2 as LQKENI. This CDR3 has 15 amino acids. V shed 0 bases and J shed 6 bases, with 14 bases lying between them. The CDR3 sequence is CASSPPGAGNHGYTF. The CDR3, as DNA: TGTGCCAGCTCACCACCGGGGGCAGGGAACCATGGCTACACCTTC.

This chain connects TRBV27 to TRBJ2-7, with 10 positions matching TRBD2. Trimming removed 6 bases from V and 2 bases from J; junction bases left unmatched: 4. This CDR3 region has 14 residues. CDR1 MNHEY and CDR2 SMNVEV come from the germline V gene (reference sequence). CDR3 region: CASRTGTSAYEQYF. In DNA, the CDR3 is TGTGCCAGCAGGACGGGGACTAGCGCCTACGAGCAGTACTTC.